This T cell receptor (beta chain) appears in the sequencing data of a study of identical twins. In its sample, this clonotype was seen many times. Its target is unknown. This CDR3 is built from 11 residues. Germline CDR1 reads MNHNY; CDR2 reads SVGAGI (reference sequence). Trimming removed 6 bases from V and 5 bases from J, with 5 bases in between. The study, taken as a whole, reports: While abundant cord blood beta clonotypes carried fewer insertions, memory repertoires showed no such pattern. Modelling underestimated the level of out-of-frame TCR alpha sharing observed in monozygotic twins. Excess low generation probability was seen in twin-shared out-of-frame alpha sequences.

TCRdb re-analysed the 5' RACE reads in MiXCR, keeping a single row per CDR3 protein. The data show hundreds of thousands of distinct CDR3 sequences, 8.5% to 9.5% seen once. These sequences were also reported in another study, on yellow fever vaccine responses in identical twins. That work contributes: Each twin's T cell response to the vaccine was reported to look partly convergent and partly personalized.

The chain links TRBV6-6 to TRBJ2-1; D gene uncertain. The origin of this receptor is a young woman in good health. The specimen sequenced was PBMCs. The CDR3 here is CASRGNNEQFF. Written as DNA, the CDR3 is TGTGCCAGCAGGGGGAACAATGAGCAGTTCTTC.